The following is a TCR beta chain sequence with its context. Its antigen is undetermined. The data originate from a study of beta chain features in type 1 diabetes. Overall study findings and caveats: HLA effects on TCRB rearrangement stayed unresolved here.

With V trimmed by 8 bases and J by 12 bases, 18 bases remained unmatched. The CDR3 is made up of 16 amino acids. The germline V gene encodes CDR1 SNHLY and CDR2 FYNNEI. Reverse transcribing all isolated RNA meant expressed TCRB transcripts were sequenced. TCRdb's table, derived via immunoSEQ multiplex PCR, lists solely in-frame clones and lacks some. The sample carries 300,000 to 400,000 clones, around 8% recorded once. Sample: central memory CD4+ T cells from blood. The chain carries TRBV2 and TRBJ2-1; TRBD2 aligns across 11 bases. The clonotype originates from a young woman in good health. The CDR3 loop is CASGWVVTSGARGQFF. CDR3 in DNA: TGTGCCAGCGGGTGGGTCGTGACTAGCGGGGCCCGCGGGCAGTTCTTC.